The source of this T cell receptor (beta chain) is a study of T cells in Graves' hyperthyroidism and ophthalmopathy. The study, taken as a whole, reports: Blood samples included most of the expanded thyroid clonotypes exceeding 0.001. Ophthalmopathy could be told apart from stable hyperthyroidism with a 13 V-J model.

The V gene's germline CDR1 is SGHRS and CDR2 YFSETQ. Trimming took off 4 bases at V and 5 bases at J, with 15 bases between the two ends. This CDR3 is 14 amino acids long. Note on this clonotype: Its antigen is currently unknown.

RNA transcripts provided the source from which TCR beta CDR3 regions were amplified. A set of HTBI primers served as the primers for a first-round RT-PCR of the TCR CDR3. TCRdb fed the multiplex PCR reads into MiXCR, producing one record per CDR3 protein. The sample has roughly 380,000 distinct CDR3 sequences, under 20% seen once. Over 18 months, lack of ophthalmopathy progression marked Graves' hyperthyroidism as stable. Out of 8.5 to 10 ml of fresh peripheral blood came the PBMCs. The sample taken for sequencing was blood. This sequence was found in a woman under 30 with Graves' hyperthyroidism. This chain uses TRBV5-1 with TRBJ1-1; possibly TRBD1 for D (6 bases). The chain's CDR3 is CASSLQGRGTEAFF. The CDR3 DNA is TGCGCCAGCAGCCTACAAGGGAGGGGGACTGAAGCTTTCTTT. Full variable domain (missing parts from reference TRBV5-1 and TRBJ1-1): KAGVTQTPRYLIKTRGQQVTLSCSPISGHRSVSWYQQTPGQGLQFLFEYFSETQRNKGNFPGRFSGRQFSNSRSEMNVSTLELGDSALYLCASSLQGRGTEAFFGQGTRLTVV.